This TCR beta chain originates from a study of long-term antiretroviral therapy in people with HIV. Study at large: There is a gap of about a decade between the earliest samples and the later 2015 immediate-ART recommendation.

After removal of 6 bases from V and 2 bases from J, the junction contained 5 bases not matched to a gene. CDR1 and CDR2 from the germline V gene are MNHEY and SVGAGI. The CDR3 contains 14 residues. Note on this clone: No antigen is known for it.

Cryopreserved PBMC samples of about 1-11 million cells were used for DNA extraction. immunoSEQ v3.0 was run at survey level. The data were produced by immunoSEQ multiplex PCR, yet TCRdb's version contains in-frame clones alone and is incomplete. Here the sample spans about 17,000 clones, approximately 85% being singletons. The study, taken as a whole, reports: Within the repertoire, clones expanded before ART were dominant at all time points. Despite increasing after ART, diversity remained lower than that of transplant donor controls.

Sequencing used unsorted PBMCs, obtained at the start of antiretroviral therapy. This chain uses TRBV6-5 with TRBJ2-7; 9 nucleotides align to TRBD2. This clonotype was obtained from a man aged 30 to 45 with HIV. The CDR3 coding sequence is TGTGCCAGCAGATTGACTAGCGGTGCCTACGAGCAGTACTTC. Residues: CASRLTSGAYEQYF.